This T cell receptor (beta chain) came from a study of T cell responses to AZD1222 COVID-19 vaccine. Study at large: Pooling of second doses given at about 4 or about 12 weeks was done.

Findings and caveats of the study: Most donors were white British, females outnumbered males, and clonal diversity was possibly underestimated. No repertoire was sampled before or during the peak T cell response, only after it.

CDR3 length equals 15 residues. V dropped 4 bases and J dropped 3 bases, with 17 bases sitting between them. Germline assignment: CDR1 SGDLS and CDR2 YYNGEE. The table came from immunoSEQ multiplex PCR; TCRdb's copy has only in-frame clones and leaves some out. The repertoire has 95,000 to 100,000 clones, roughly nine tenths of them found once; the top ten carry approximately 15%. Comment on this clone: What it binds is not known.

The TCR comes from an adult in good health. The sample here was peripheral blood, taken on day 0 of AZD1222 vaccination. The rearrangement joins TRBV9 to TRBJ2-7; D perhaps matches TRBD1 (6 bases). The CDR3, as DNA: TGTGCCAGCAGCCCAGGGGCGGAGACTTACTACGAGCAGTACTTC. Its translation: CASSPGAETYYEQYF. Using reference TRBV9 and TRBJ2-7 for the parts outside the CDR3, the full variable domain is DSGVTQTPKHLITATGQRVTLRCSPRSGDLSVYWYQQSLDQGLQFLIQYYNGEERAKGNILERFSAQQFPDLHSELNLSSLELGDSALYFCASSPGAETYYEQYFGPGTRLTVT.